The sequence of this TCR beta chain was determined in a study of Ad26.COV2.S vaccination and SARS-CoV-2 variants. Study context: Enrolled in COV1001, the donor was in the Ad26.COV2.S trial arm, which received the vaccine. Each vaccinee took Ad26.COV2.S intramuscularly, once or twice 56 days apart.

This clone was counted once. TCRdb's table, derived via immunoSEQ multiplex PCR, lists solely in-frame clones and lacks some. The sample shows about half a million clones, roughly nine tenths of them seen only once. Sample treatment: 19 received Ad26.COV2.S at low or high dose, single or two shots; 5 received placebo; per-sample allocation not given. Samples were taken on day 63 after the first vaccine or placebo injection. An 18-55-year-old adult in Boston served as donor. The germline V gene encodes CDR1 LNHDA and CDR2 SQIVND (reference sequence). This CDR3 contains 14 residues. The germline V and J ends were trimmed by 0 bases and 4 bases, with 8 bases remaining between them.

The clonotype was recovered from a person between 18 and 65 years old who received the Ad26.COV2.S COVID-19 vaccine or a placebo. The chain recombines TRBV19 with TRBJ2-3; the D is unclear. The sequenced sample was peripheral blood, obtained in a trial of Ad26.COV2.S vaccine versus placebo. CDR3 nucleotide sequence: TGTGCCAGTAGTATAGATTCGGGTCCAGATACGCAGTATTTT. It encodes CASSIDSGPDTQYF.